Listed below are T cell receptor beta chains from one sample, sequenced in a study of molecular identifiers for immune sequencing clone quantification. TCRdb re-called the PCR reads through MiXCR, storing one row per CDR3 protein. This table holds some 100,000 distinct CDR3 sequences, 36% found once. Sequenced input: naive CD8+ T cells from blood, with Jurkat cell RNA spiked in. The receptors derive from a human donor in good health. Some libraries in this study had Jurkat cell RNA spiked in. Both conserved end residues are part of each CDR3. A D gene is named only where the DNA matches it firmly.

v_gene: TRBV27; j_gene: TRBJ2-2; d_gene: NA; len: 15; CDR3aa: CAISARTASTGELFF
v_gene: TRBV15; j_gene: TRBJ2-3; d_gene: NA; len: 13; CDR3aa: CATSSGLTDTQYF
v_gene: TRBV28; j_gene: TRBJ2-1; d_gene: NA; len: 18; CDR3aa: CASSPQSFGRSSYNEQFF
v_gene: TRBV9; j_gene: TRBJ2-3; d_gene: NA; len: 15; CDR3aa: CASSVAWGSSDTQYF
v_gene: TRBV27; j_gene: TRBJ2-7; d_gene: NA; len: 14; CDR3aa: CASSLGGQTYEQYF
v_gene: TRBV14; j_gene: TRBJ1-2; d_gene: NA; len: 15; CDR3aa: CASSQGASRGYGYTF
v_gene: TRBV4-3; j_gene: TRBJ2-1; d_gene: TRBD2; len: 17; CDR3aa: CASSQTVLAGRYKEQFF
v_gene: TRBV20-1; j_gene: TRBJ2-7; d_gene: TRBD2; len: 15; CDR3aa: CSARDGTSGFYEQYF
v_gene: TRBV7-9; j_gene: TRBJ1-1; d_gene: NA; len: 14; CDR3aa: CASSRLWENTEAYF
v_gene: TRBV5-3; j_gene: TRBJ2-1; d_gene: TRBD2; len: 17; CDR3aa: CASSLVTGTSGHNEQFF
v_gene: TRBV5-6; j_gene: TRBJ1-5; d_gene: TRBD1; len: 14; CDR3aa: CASSFRGLGQPQHF
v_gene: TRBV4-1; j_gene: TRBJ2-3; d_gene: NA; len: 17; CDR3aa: CASSQVGAFSSTDTQYF
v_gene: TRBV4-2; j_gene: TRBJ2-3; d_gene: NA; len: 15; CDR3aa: CASSSRPTFTDTQYF
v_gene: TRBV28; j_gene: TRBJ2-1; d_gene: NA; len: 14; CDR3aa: CASSSLDRYDEQFF
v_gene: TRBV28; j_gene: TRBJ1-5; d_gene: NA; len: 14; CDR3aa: CASLFRNSNQPQHF
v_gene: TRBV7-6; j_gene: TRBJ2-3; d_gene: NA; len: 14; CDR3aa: CASSQWSGTDTQYF
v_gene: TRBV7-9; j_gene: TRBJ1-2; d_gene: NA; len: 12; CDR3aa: CASSLGPHGYTF
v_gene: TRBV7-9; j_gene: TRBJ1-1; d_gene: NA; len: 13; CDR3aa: CASSLPLTGEAFF
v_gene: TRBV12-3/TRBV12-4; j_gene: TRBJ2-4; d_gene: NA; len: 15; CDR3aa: CASSLSHGTKNIQYF
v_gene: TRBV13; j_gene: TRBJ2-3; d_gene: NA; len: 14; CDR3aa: CASTAEGSTDTQYF